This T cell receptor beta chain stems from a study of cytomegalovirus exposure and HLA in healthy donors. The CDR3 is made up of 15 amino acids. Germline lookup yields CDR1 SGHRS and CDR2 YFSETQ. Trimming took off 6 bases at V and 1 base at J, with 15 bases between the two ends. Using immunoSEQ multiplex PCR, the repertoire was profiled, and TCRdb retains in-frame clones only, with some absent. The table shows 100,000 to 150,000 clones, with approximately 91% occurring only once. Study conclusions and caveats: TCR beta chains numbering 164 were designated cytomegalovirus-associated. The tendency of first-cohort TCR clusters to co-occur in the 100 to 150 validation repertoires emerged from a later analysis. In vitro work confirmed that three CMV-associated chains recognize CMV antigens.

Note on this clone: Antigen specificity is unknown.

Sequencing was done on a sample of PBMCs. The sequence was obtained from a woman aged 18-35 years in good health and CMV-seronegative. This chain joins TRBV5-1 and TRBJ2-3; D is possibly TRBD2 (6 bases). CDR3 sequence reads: CASTLGGVGTDTQYF. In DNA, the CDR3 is TGCGCCAGCACCCTGGGGGGAGTTGGCACAGATACGCAGTATTTT. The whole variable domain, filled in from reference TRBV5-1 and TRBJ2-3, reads KAGVTQTPRYLIKTRGQQVTLSCSPISGHRSVSWYQQTPGQGLQFLFEYFSETQRNKGNFPGRFSGRQFSNSRSEMNVSTLELGDSALYLCASTLGGVGTDTQYFGPGTRLTVL.